This paragraph reports one T cell receptor (beta chain). Its antigen remains unknown. The data were taken from a study of radiation and T cells in renal cell carcinoma. Whole-study results and caveats: Top tumor clonotypes rose in blood 2 weeks post-radiation, then contracted.

Using immunoSEQ multiplex PCR, the repertoire was profiled, and TCRdb retains in-frame clones only, with some absent. Found here are 120,000 or so clones, around nine tenths of them singletons; the top ten hold nearly 6%. As to time point: blood 2 weeks post-SBRT. The treatment is: 15 Gy SBRT to primary tumor, nephrectomy 4 weeks later. The tumor was a clear cell renal cell carcinoma. This receptor was taken from a woman aged 70-85 years with renal cell carcinoma. Sequenced material: blood, taken from a patient whose treatment included radiotherapy and nephrectomy.

The CDR3 DNA is TGTGCCAGCAGTTTGGAAGGGTTCTATGGCTACACCTTC. The encoded protein is CASSLEGFYGYTF. The gene calls are TRBV28 and TRBJ1-2, with unresolved D. V lost 3 bases and J 4 bases, leaving 9 bases between the germline ends. This CDR3 is built from 13 residues. Germline V gene data show CDR1 as MDHEN and CDR2 as SYDVKM.